The source of this T cell receptor beta chain is a study of blood T cell repertoires in COVID-19. Under the authors' procedure: Reference gene primer amplification gave nucleated cell count estimates. Libraries were prepared by immunoSEQ multiplex PCR; TCRdb keeps only in-frame clonotypes and omits some of them. The V and J calls and the clone size are those of that table, but D and trimming were determined from the DNA. The sample consists of around 280,000 clones, 87% of them appearing once. The TCR was taken from a woman in her 40s who had recovered from COVID-19. Specimen: PBMCs or T cells enriched from blood (not recorded which).

The CDR3 DNA follows: TGCAGCGTTTCGGCTGTAGGGGAGGGCCAGCCCCAGCATTTT. This codes for CSVSAVGEGQPQHF. The chain recombines TRBV29-1 with TRBJ1-5, with a possible D match to TRBD1 (5 bases). CDR1 and CDR2 from the germline V gene are SQVTM and ANQGSEA. This CDR3 comprises 14 residues. V was cut by 5 bases and J by 7 bases, with 18 bases left in between.